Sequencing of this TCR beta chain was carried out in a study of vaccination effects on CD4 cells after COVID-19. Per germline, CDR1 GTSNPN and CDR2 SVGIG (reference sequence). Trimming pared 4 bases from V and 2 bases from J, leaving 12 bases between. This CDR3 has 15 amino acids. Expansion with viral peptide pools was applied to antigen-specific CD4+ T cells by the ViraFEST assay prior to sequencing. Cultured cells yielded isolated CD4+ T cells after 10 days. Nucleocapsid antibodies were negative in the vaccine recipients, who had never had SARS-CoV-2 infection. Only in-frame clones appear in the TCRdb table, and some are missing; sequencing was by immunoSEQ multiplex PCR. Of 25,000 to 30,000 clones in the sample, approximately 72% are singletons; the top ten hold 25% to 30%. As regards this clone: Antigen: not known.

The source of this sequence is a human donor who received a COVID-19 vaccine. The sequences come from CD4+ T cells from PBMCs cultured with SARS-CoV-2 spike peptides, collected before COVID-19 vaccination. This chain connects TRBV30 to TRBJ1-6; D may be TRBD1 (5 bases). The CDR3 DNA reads TGTGCCTGGATTCAGGGCGGGACCTATAATTCACCCCTCCACTTT. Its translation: CAWIQGGTYNSPLHF. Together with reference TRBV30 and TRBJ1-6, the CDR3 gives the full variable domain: SQTIHQWPATLVQPVGSPLSLECTVEGTSNPNLYWYRQAAGRGLQLLFYSVGIGQISSEVPQNLSASRPQDRQFILSSKKLLLSDSGFYLCAWIQGGTYNSPLHFGNGTRLTVT.